A single sample gave rise to the 10 T cell receptor beta chains below, sequenced in a study of post-analysis software for immune sequencing data. Researchers reported that TCR beta cDNA libraries carried unique molecular identifiers. Each CDR3 protein gets one entry after TCRdb re-called the PCR reads with MiXCR. The data contain hundreds of thousands of distinct CDR3 sequences, about 40% of them singletons. No antigen has been identified for these receptors. Notes on the study in general: Controls showed lower frequencies than patients for 4 or 5 TRBV segments, and TRBV5-6, TRBV5-1 and TRBV20-1 were among these.

Sequenced input: blood. The receptors derive from a girl aged 2-10 years with multiple sclerosis.

This clonotype showed up just a few times. This chain connects TRBV4-3 to TRBJ1-2; the D gene is possibly TRBD1 (5 bases). The germline V gene encodes CDR1 LGHNA and CDR2 YSLEER. Trimming stripped 0 bases from V and 6 bases from J, with 11 bases between. This CDR3 region has 14 residues. CDR3 amino acids: CASSQDPGRHGYTF. In DNA, the CDR3 is TGCGCCAGCAGCCAAGATCCAGGGAGGCATGGCTACACCTTC.

The V and J genes are TRBV19 and TRBJ2-1; the D gene is possibly TRBD1 (5 bases). V was cut by 4 bases and J by 12 bases, with 16 bases left in between. Per germline, CDR1 LNHDA and CDR2 SQIVND (reference sequence). This CDR3 spans 13 amino acids. Here the CDR3 DNA reads TGTGCCAGTAGTAAGGGGCAGGGTGGGGCGCAGTTCTTC. It specifies CASSKGQGGAQFF.

V and J are TRBV7-3 and TRBJ2-3, with D perhaps matching TRBD2 (5 bases). Trimming pared 2 bases from V and 1 base from J, leaving 10 bases between. In germline, CDR1 is SGHTA, CDR2 FQGTGA. The CDR3 contains 15 residues. The CDR3 spells CASSLPSPGTDTQYF. CDR3 bases: TGTGCCAGCAGCTTACCTAGCCCTGGCACAGATACGCAGTATTTT.

This chain joins TRBV12-3 or TRBV12-4 and TRBJ2-1; 10 nucleotides agree with TRBD2. This CDR3 has 17 residues. After removal of 7 bases from V and 6 bases from J, the junction contained 15 bases not matched to a gene. The CDR3 protein is CASTYHSGLAGVNEQFF. CDR3 bases: TGTGCCAGCACCTATCATAGCGGTCTAGCGGGAGTCAATGAGCAGTTCTTC.

The gene calls are TRBV28 and TRBJ1-4; 10 bases are a match to TRBD1. Germline CDR1 MDHEN, CDR2 SYDVKM. J gave up 7 bases and V 6 bases, and 8 bases lay outside the gene matches. CDR3 length equals 15 residues. CDR3 loop: CASRKPGQGIEKLFF. The DNA for the CDR3 is TGTGCCAGCAGAAAGCCGGGACAGGGGATTGAAAAACTGTTTTTT.

With respect to this clonotype: A much larger clone lies a single base off, so this may be a read error. The chain has TRBV7-2 and TRBJ2-1; no reliable D call. Trimming stripped 5 bases from V and 4 bases from J, with 9 bases between. The CDR3 has 13 residues. CDR1 is SGHTA, CDR2 FQGNSA, per germline. Here the CDR3 reads CASSHWQYNEQFF. The CDR3 nucleotides read TGTGCCAGCAGCCATTGGCAGTACAATGAGCAGTTCTTC.

The chain joins TRBV7-9 to TRBJ1-1; TRBD1 is a possible D gene (5 bases). Trimming took off 4 bases at V and 11 bases at J, with 11 bases between the two ends. The CDR3 totals 11 residues. Germline values: CDR1 SEHNR, CDR2 FQNEAQ (reference sequence). CDR3 protein: CASSSPGEAFF. The DNA of the CDR3 is TGTGCCAGCAGCTCGCCGGGGGAGGCTTTCTTT.

This clonotype appeared a few times. This chain's CDR3 is CASSLTSGTGANVLTF. In nucleotides, the CDR3 is TGTGCCAGCAGCTTGACGTCAGGAACTGGGGCCAACGTCCTGACTTTC. The chain joins TRBV5-4 to TRBJ2-6; D is ambiguous. Trimming pared 1 base from V and 2 bases from J, leaving 10 bases between. This CDR3 region has 16 residues. In germline, CDR1 is SGHNT, CDR2 YYREEE (reference sequence).

The sample holds one count of this clonotype. The chain recombines TRBV11-2 with TRBJ2-1; a possible D gene is TRBD2 (6 bases). This CDR3 comprises 16 residues. Germline assignment: CDR1 SGHAT and CDR2 FQNNGV. V was clipped by 2 bases and J by 2 bases, with 13 bases between them. This CDR3 is CASSLPMEGPYNEQFF. The CDR3 nucleotides are TGTGCCAGCAGCTTACCCATGGAGGGCCCCTACAATGAGCAGTTCTTC.

This clonotype appeared a few times. The CDR3 region is CASSLGGNNQPQHF. CDR3 nucleotides: TGTGCCAGCAGCTTAGGCGGAAACAATCAGCCCCAGCATTTT. This sequence joins TRBV7-9 and TRBJ1-5; D is uncertain. The CDR3 runs to 14 residues. Germline CDR1 SEHNR, CDR2 FQNEAQ (reference sequence). V lost 1 base to trimming and J lost 3 bases, with 7 bases between them. The full variable domain, in which reference TRBV7-9 and TRBJ1-5 provide the parts outside the CDR3, is DTGVSQNPRHKITKRGQNVTFRCDPISEHNRLYWYRQTLGQGPEFLTYFQNEAQLEKSRLLSDRFSAERPKGSFSTLEIQRTEQGDSAMYLCASSLGGNNQPQHFGDGTRLSIL.